Below are 22 T cell receptor beta chains sequenced from a single sample in a study of response to subunit inactivated influenza vaccine. TCRdb itself ran the RT-PCR reads through MiXCR, one entry per CDR3 protein. The profile covers under 800,000 distinct CDR3 sequences, with around 13% appearing a single time and 6.5% to 8.5% taken by the ten largest. The sample consisted of PBMCs from blood, taken about 14 days before vaccination. These receptor sequences come from a man in his fifties or sixties who received an inactivated influenza vaccine.

The V call is TRBV5-1, the J call TRBJ2-3; D possibly matches TRBD1 or TRBD2 (5 bases each). Trimming took 4 bases from V and 5 from J, leaving 11 bases between them. The germline gives CDR1 SGHRS, CDR2 YFSETQ. This CDR3 spans 13 amino acids. The CDR3 DNA sequence: TGCGCCAGCAGCAGCTTGGGGGAAGATACGCAGTATTTT. It specifies CASSSLGEDTQYF.

The rearrangement links TRBV9 to TRBJ1-2; D might be TRBD1 (5 bases). This CDR3 spans 13 amino acids. Per germline, CDR1 SGDLS and CDR2 YYNGEE. The V end was cut by 0 bases, the J end by 8 bases, with 11 bases between. The CDR3 DNA follows: TGTGCCAGCAGCGTAGCTGTAAGGGACGGCTACACCTTC. This codes for CASSVAVRDGYTF.

This chain links TRBV29-1 with TRBJ2-1; no firm D call. This CDR3 has 11 amino acids. Germline V gives CDR1 SQVTM, CDR2 ANQGSEA. CDR3 region: CTSAVGDEQFF. As DNA, the CDR3 is TGCACCTCGGCCGTAGGCGATGAGCAGTTCTTC.

The V and J genes are TRBV5-1 and TRBJ1-4; TRBD1 is a possible D gene (5 bases). Trimming took off 0 bases at V and 10 bases at J, with 13 bases between the two ends. The germline V gene has CDR1 SGHRS and CDR2 YFSETQ. CDR3 length: 14 amino acids. The CDR3 loop is CASSLELGQGKLFF. DNA for the CDR3: TGCGCCAGCAGCTTGGAGTTGGGCCAGGGAAAACTGTTTTTT.

The table lists this clonotype with a few counts. The chain recombines TRBV5-5 with TRBJ2-1; D perhaps matches TRBD2 (6 bases). The CDR3 has 16 residues. V was clipped by 4 bases and J by 2 bases, with 16 bases between them. Germline V gene sequence: CDR1 SGHKS, CDR2 YYEKEE (reference sequence). The CDR3 nucleotides read TGTGCCAGCAGCCCACTTGAGGGACTTACCTACAATGAGCAGTTCTTC. Translation: CASSPLEGLTYNEQFF.

The V gene is TRBV2, the J gene TRBJ2-4, with D possibly being TRBD1 or TRBD2 (5 bases each). There are 14 residues in the CDR3. The germline gives CDR1 SNHLY, CDR2 FYNNEI. V lost 2 bases and J 6 bases, leaving 11 bases between the germline ends. The CDR3: CASSESRGPNIQYF. The CDR3 DNA follows: TGTGCCAGCAGTGAATCGAGGGGTCCAAACATTCAGTACTTC.

The CDR3 spells CASSVLGGEQYF. The CDR3 region has the DNA TGTGCCAGCAGCGTTCTGGGTGGCGAGCAGTACTTC. The chain has TRBV9 and TRBJ2-7; D is undetermined. V was trimmed by 2 bases and J by 6 bases, leaving 9 bases between them. Germline V CDR1 and CDR2: SGDLS, YYNGEE. The CDR3 contains 12 residues. The full variable domain, in which reference TRBV9 and TRBJ2-7 provide the parts outside the CDR3, is DSGVTQTPKHLITATGQRVTLRCSPRSGDLSVYWYQQSLDQGLQFLIQYYNGEERAKGNILERFSAQQFPDLHSELNLSSLELGDSALYFCASSVLGGEQYFGPGTRLTVT.

This clonotype showed up just a few times. The J gene is TRBJ2-1, the V gene TRBV5-1; unclear D gene. This CDR3 region has 15 residues. The V end lost 0 bases, the J end lost 2 bases, and 9 bases lay between the germline ends. In germline, CDR1 is SGHRS, CDR2 YFSETQ. This CDR3 reads CASSLALVTYNEQFF. The CDR3 DNA sequence: TGCGCCAGCAGCTTGGCCTTGGTTACCTACAATGAGCAGTTCTTC.

This clonotype was seen only a few times. The rearrangement uses TRBV12-3 or TRBV12-4 and TRBJ2-1; 11 bases fit TRBD2. The CDR3 extends over 15 amino acids. The J segment lost 4 bases and the V segment lost 5 bases, leaving 4 bases of the junction unmatched. The DNA of the CDR3 is TGTGCCAGCAGTCCTTCTAGCGGGAGGTACAATGAGCAGTTCTTC. It codes for CASSPSSGRYNEQFF.

This clonotype was counted between two and nine times. This rearrangement joins TRBV10-3 to TRBJ2-7; 8 positions match TRBD2. Germline values: CDR1 ENHRY, CDR2 SYGVKD. The junction had 10 bases not matched to a gene; V was cut back by 3 bases and J by 3 bases. CDR3 size: 16 residues. The CDR3 here is CAISDVRSGGRYEQYF. For the CDR3, the DNA is TGTGCCATCAGTGATGTGAGGAGCGGGGGCCGCTACGAGCAGTACTTC.

This clonotype was seen a handful of times. The rearrangement joins TRBV5-1 to TRBJ2-5; D might be TRBD1 (6 bases). Per germline, CDR1 SGHRS and CDR2 YFSETQ. This CDR3 has 14 residues. The V gene lost 1 base and the J gene lost 1 base, with 8 bases spanning the gap. The CDR3 is CASSLKDSQETQYF. CDR3 sequence (DNA): TGCGCCAGCAGCTTGAAGGACAGCCAAGAGACCCAGTACTTC.

Note on this clonotype: It may be a read error: a sequence one base away is much more abundant. The chain uses TRBV5-1 and TRBJ2-1; 10 bases align to TRBD2. From germline, CDR1 is SGHRS and CDR2 YFSETQ. Trimming took 2 bases from V and 5 from J; bases not matched to a gene: 13. CDR3 size: 18 residues. The CDR3 spells CASSLRRPGTSVNNEQFF. Written as DNA, the CDR3 is TGCGCCAGCAGCTTAAGGCGCCCCGGGACTAGCGTGAACAATGAGCAGTTCTTC.

V is TRBV7-2 and J is TRBJ1-3; D is uncertain. V lost 5 bases to trimming and J lost 0 bases, with 11 bases between them. This CDR3 has 15 residues. CDR1 is SGHTA, CDR2 FQGNSA, per germline. CDR3 protein: CASSPHGFSGNTIYF. In DNA, the CDR3 is TGTGCCAGCAGCCCGCATGGGTTCTCTGGAAACACCATATATTTT. The variable domain in full, completed from reference TRBV7-2 and TRBJ1-3, reads GAGVSQSPSNKVTEKGKDVELRCDPISGHTALYWYRQSLGQGLEFLIYFQGNSAPDKSGLPSDRFSAERTGGSVSTLTIQRTQQEDSAVYLCASSPHGFSGNTIYFGEGSWLTVV.

The gene calls are TRBV6-2 or TRBV6-3 and TRBJ1-5, with 7 bases lining up with TRBD1. The J segment lost 6 bases and the V segment lost 4 bases, leaving 3 bases of the junction unmatched. There are 13 residues in the CDR3. From germline, CDR1 is MNHEY and CDR2 SVGEGT. The chain's CDR3 is CASSFRTGQPQHF. The CDR3 nucleotides read TGTGCCAGCAGTTTTCGGACAGGTCAGCCCCAGCATTTT.

The rearrangement links TRBV20-1 to TRBJ2-5, with 9 bases identical to TRBD1. The V gene's germline CDR1 is DFQATT and CDR2 SNEGSKA (reference sequence). This CDR3 spans 13 amino acids. V lost 2 bases and J lost 4; bases outside the gene matches: 2. The CDR3 spells CSARTDRGETQYF. DNA of the CDR3: TGCAGTGCTAGAACGGACAGGGGAGAGACCCAGTACTTC.

The CDR3 spells CASKTGGSKNSPLHF. The CDR3 coding sequence is TGTGCCAGCAAGACAGGGGGCTCGAAGAATTCACCCCTCCACTTT. The chain recombines TRBV28 with TRBJ1-6; TRBD1 agrees at 10 bases. Germline V gene data show CDR1 as MDHEN and CDR2 as SYDVKM. This CDR3 is built from 15 residues. V lost 7 bases to trimming and J lost 7 bases; unmatched junction nucleotides: 7.

This clonotype showed up just a few times. The chain has TRBV20-1 and TRBJ1-2; D may be TRBD1 (5 bases). V was pared by 5 bases and J by 5 bases, with 15 bases between. The CDR3 covers 13 residues. Germline lookup yields CDR1 DFQATT and CDR2 SNEGSKA (reference sequence). The CDR3 protein is CSAPRGQGYGYTF. Written as DNA, the CDR3 is TGCAGTGCTCCGAGAGGTCAGGGTTATGGCTACACCTTC.

In its sample, this clonotype was seen many times. V usage is TRBV2 and J usage is TRBJ2-7; 11 bases match TRBD2. V lost 6 bases, J lost 3 bases, and 10 bases stayed unmatched. Germline-derived CDR1 and CDR2 are SNHLY and FYNNEI. The CDR3 sequence is 16 residues long. The CDR3 region has the DNA TGTGCCAGCAGCGCTACTAGCGGGAGCCGCCTCTACGAGCAGTACTTC. Protein: CASSATSGSRLYEQYF.

This clonotype was seen repeatedly, ten times or more. V usage is TRBV7-8 and J usage is TRBJ2-3, with TRBD2 matching 11 bases. J gave up 4 bases and V 3 bases, and 6 bases lay outside the gene matches. The CDR3 is 16 residues long. The germline V gene encodes CDR1 SGHVS and CDR2 FQNEAQ. As DNA, the CDR3 is TGTGCCAGCAGCTTCTTAGCGGGAGGGTCGTCAGATACGCAGTATTTT. Protein: CASSFLAGGSSDTQYF.

The rearrangement joins TRBV11-3 to TRBJ1-6; no definite D call. CDR3 size: 13 residues. Per the germline V gene, CDR1 is SGHNT and CDR2 is YENEEA. Trimming took 2 bases from V and 10 from J, leaving 9 bases between them. The CDR3 DNA sequence: TGTGCCAGCAGCTTACTCCCCGGGTCACCCCTCCACTTT. It is translated as CASSLLPGSPLHF.

V and J are TRBV20-1 and TRBJ2-5, with D perhaps assigned TRBD1 or TRBD2 (6 bases each). The CDR3 extends over 12 amino acids. V lost 6 bases, J lost 5 bases, and 13 bases lay in between. CDR1 and CDR2 from the germline V gene are DFQATT and SNEGSKA (reference sequence). The CDR3 nucleotides are TGCAGTGCCGGAGGGGGGTCGGAGACCCAGTACTTC. This encodes CSAGGGSETQYF.

This clonotype was detected a few times. The chain couples TRBV12-3 or TRBV12-4 to TRBJ1-2; D not resolved. The CDR3 is 14 amino acids. V was shortened by 4 bases and J by 8 bases, with 17 bases between the two germline ends. The CDR3 coding sequence is TGTGCCAGCAGTTCTCGACGGCTAAAGCGGGGCTACACCTTC. As protein: CASSSRRLKRGYTF.